Sequencing of this T cell receptor beta chain was carried out in a study of blood T cell repertoires in COVID-19 (dated by TCRdb to 2019 to 2021). General notes on the study: The collaborator samples originated in the United States, Italy and Spain and spanned the acute and convalescent phases of COVID-19. The material from the prospective study consisted of cDNA or gDNA derived from T cells, B-cell-depleted T cells, or PBMCs. The dataset comprised deeply sampled blood TCRbeta repertoires from subjects exposed to, actively infected with, or recovered from COVID-19. A freely available public database, intended as a resource for researchers studying the immune response to SARS-CoV-2, is where the repertoires were released. Samples came from the ongoing ImmuneRACE study (first 160 participants) plus 1,254 subjects from 6 global collaborators. Nearly every sample came with metadata listing a de-identified subject ID, COVID-19 status, age in years and sex. HLA class I and class II types, where available, came from metadata supplied by the sample provider rather than from assay-based typing. The research as a whole found: The amount of clinical and demographic metadata varied by source and participant and was provided uncurated.

The collaborating institutions used their own protocols to collect whole blood in K2EDTA tubes. For TCRbeta analysis, collaborator samples were shipped as frozen whole blood, as isolated PBMCs, or as DNA extracted from either sample type. With respect to this clone: It lacks a known antigen. No clone much larger than this one lies a single base away; base qualities are absent.

Per the germline V gene, SGHAT is the CDR1 and FQNNGV is the CDR2. V is pruned by 4 bases and J by 6 bases, leaving 6 bases of the junction without a gene match. CDR3 length: 14 amino acids, cysteine to phenylalanine. Of the read, only the CDR3 DNA is kept; its 42 bases are in frame from base 1. TCRbeta CDR3 regions were amplified from genomic DNA using the immunoSEQ Assay, a bias-controlled multiplex PCR. The original pipeline was this. The number of nucleated cells in each sample was estimated from the amplification of reference gene primers within the assay. To quantify the absolute abundance of each unique TCRbeta CDR3 rearrangement, sequence reads were collapsed and filtered. For each sample, productive Simpson clonality was calculated as the square root of Simpson's diversity index across productive rearrangements. As stored in TCRdb, this immuneACCESS dataset retains in-frame rearrangements with V and J assigned. A fraction of the clones does not appear; measured against another copy, unresolved V genes explain less than half of the discrepancy, and the remainder lacks a known reason. D and trimming were read from the DNA, whereas the V and J calls and clone size are those reported in that table. The sample table records 200,000 to 250,000 clones; roughly 94% of these occur just once. Together, the top ten hold 1% to 1.5% of the sample.

The chain is assembled from TRBV11-2 and TRBJ1-2; 9 junctional bases match TRBD1. The sequenced material came from peripheral blood. The clonotype comes from a man aged 25-45 years with acute or convalescent COVID-19. The sequence in DNA is TGTGCCAGCAGCTCAGACAGGGGGTTGGATGGCTACACCTTC. This yields the protein CASSSDRGLDGYTF. Where the CDR3 stops, the reference TRBV11-2 and TRBJ1-2 genes take over; the full variable domain is EAGVAQSPRYKIIEKRQSVAFWCNPISGHATLYWYQQILGQGPKLLIQFQNNGVVDDSQLPKDRFSAERLKGVDSTLKIQPAKLEDSAVYLCASSSDRGLDGYTFGSGTRLTVV.